Listed here are 27 T cell receptor beta chains from one sample, sequenced in a study of T cell clusters in autoimmune cytopenias (dated by TCRdb to between 2017 and 2020). TRB amplification used about 0.25 ug of peripheral blood genomic DNA, 30,000 to 40,000 genome equivalents, per sample. Sequencing was performed on an Illumina MiSeq. To amplify TRB rearrangements, a touch-down multiplex PCR protocol was run with the TRB-A and TRB-B primer pools combined in a single tube. TCRdb reprocessed the reads and provides one entry for every CDR3 protein sequence; no DNA is given. The record for this sample contains 7,000 to 7,500 distinct CDR3 sequences. The leading ten clones occupy 20% to 25% of the sample. These same records also appear under a second study, on T cell repertoires in aging, cancer and after chemotherapy.

The sample consisted of peripheral blood. The receptors derive from a human donor in good health.

The J gene is TRBJ2-5, the V gene TRBV24-1. The CDR3 is 16 amino acids. Germline CDR1 reads KGHDR; CDR2 reads SFDVKD. CDR3 protein: CATSDLAGNSQETQYF.

The chain couples TRBV6-5 to TRBJ2-7; the D call of TRBD2 rests on TCRdb alone, since no DNA is present to check it. The germline V gene encodes CDR1 MNHEY and CDR2 SVGAGI. This CDR3 has 13 amino acids. The CDR3 loop reads CASSRAGRYEQYF.

The chain joins TRBV18 to TRBJ2-6; there is no DNA to check the TCRdb D call of TRBD2. The CDR3 has 17 amino acids. CDR1 KGHSH and CDR2 LQKENI come from the germline V gene. CDR3 in amino acids: CASSPPSGVGGANVLTF.

The chain recombines TRBV5-1 with TRBJ2-5; without DNA, the TCRdb call of TRBD1 cannot be checked. The germline CDR1 and CDR2 sequences are SGHRS and YFSETQ. This CDR3 has 16 amino acids. The CDR3 sequence: CASSLGPGTGDETQYF.

This sequence joins TRBV5-1 and TRBJ2-1; with no DNA, the TCRdb D assignment of TRBD2 cannot be verified. The CDR3 runs 14 residues. Germline V gives CDR1 SGHRS, CDR2 YFSETQ. CDR3 in amino acids: CASSLFPASGEQFF. The full variable domain, its missing parts supplied by reference TRBV5-1 and TRBJ2-1, is KAGVTQTPRYLIKTRGQQVTLSCSPISGHRSVSWYQQTPGQGLQFLFEYFSETQRNKGNFPGRFSGRQFSNSRSEMNVSTLELGDSALYLCASSLFPASGEQFFGPGTRLTVL.

The chain recombines TRBV19 with TRBJ2-4; TCRdb's D call, TRBD1, is unchecked because there is no DNA. The CDR3 runs to 14 residues. From germline, CDR1 is LNHDA and CDR2 SQIVND (reference sequence). This chain's CDR3 is CASSANRDRAIQYF.

The chain joins TRBV6-1 to TRBJ2-7. The germline V gene encodes CDR1 MNHNS and CDR2 SASEGT. The CDR3 has 13 amino acids. CDR3 residues: CASSEEPALEKYF.

The chain couples TRBV11-1 to TRBJ2-3. CDR1 is SGHAT, CDR2 FQDESV, per germline (reference sequence). The CDR3 spans 15 residues. CDR3 residues: CASTAEERSTDTQYF.

The rearrangement uses TRBV6-5 and TRBJ2-7; absent DNA, TCRdb's TRBD1 call cannot be checked. The CDR3 has 14 residues. Germline V gene data show CDR1 as MNHEY and CDR2 as SVGAGI. The CDR3 loop reads CASRTGTGVHEQYF.

This clonotype ranks as medium-sized in terms of frequency. This chain connects TRBV19 to TRBJ2-1; TCRdb calls TRBD2, which cannot be checked without DNA. The CDR3 contains 13 residues. Germline V gene lookup returns CDR1 LNHDA and CDR2 SQIVND (reference sequence). This CDR3 reads CASRALTRDEQFF.

The V and J genes are TRBV20-1 and TRBJ2-2; lacking DNA, the TRBD2 call made by TCRdb goes unchecked. The CDR3 is 14 amino acids. Germline CDR1 and CDR2: DFQATT and SNEGSKA (reference sequence). CDR3 region: CSASRSSGTGELFF.

V is TRBV6-5 and J is TRBJ2-5; without DNA, the TCRdb call of TRBD2 cannot be checked. Per germline, CDR1 MNHEY and CDR2 SVGAGI. This CDR3 has 15 residues. Here the CDR3 reads CASIDSGSLQETQYF.

This chain joins TRBV6-6 and TRBJ2-3; TCRdb returns TRBD2, unconfirmable since there is no DNA. There are 17 residues in the CDR3. CDR1 is MNHNY, CDR2 SVGAGI, per germline (reference sequence). The CDR3 here is CASSSSIGLAGADTQYF.

This chain joins TRBV19 and TRBJ1-6; there is no DNA to check the TCRdb D call of TRBD1. The CDR3 has 17 residues. The germline V gene encodes CDR1 LNHDA and CDR2 SQIVND (reference sequence). CDR3 protein: CASSIQLRDRVNSPLHF.

J is TRBJ1-2 and V is TRBV19; TCRdb's assignment of TRBD1 cannot be checked, as there is no DNA. Germline-derived CDR1 and CDR2 are LNHDA and SQIVND (reference sequence). This CDR3 region has 14 residues. The CDR3 sequence is CASHIAGRVGGYTF.

This sequence joins TRBV12-3 or TRBV12-4 and TRBJ2-7; TCRdb selects TRBD2, and the lack of DNA leaves this call unchecked. The CDR3 runs to 15 residues. The CDR3 protein is CASSLKRGGLYEQYF.

The chain combines TRBV5-5 with TRBJ1-2; the D gene TCRdb calls, TRBD1, cannot be checked with no DNA. The germline gives CDR1 SGHKS, CDR2 YYEKEE (reference sequence). This CDR3 contains 17 residues. The CDR3 is CASSWGTGGNTRGGYTF.

The CDR3 is CASSLTAGMNTEAFF. The chain joins TRBV13 to TRBJ1-1. There are 15 residues in the CDR3. Per the germline V gene, CDR1 is PRHDT and CDR2 is FYEKMQ (reference sequence). The whole variable domain, remainder taken from reference TRBV13 and TRBJ1-1, is AAGVIQSPRHLIKEKRETATLKCYPIPRHDTVYWYQQGPGQDPQFLISFYEKMQSDKGSIPDRFSAQQFSDYHSELNMSSLELGDSALYFCASSLTAGMNTEAFFGQGTRLTVV.

This clonotype is deemed medium-sized by its frequency. V is TRBV29-1 and J is TRBJ1-6; the TRBD1 assignment by TCRdb is unverifiable without DNA. The CDR3 length is 13 residues. In germline, CDR1 is SQVTM, CDR2 ANQGSEA. The CDR3 sequence: CSVRDRGNSPLHF.

Judged by frequency, this clonotype is medium-sized (0.01 to 0.1%). This rearrangement joins TRBV18 to TRBJ2-7. CDR3 length: 13 residues. Germline CDR1 is KGHSH and CDR2 is LQKENI. The CDR3 protein is CASSSGQIYEQYF.

The chain recombines TRBV5-6 with TRBJ2-6; TCRdb picks TRBD1, but there is no DNA to check that call. The CDR3 totals 19 residues. Germline CDR1 and CDR2: SGHDT and YYEEEE. Here the CDR3 reads CASSLTGTGLFSGANVLTF.

This rearrangement joins TRBV24-1 to TRBJ2-7; there is no DNA to check the TCRdb D call of TRBD2. CDR3 length: 17 amino acids. Germline CDR1 and CDR2: KGHDR and SFDVKD. The CDR3: CATSDSTSGRASYEQYF.

V gene TRBV5-4 combines with J gene TRBJ2-7; there is no DNA to check the TCRdb D call of TRBD1. From germline, CDR1 is SGHNT and CDR2 YYREEE (reference sequence). The CDR3 has 15 residues. CDR3 in amino acids: CASSLEGGLGYEQYF.

CDR3 residues: CASSGQGPTGELFF. V usage is TRBV18 and J usage is TRBJ2-2; the D call of TRBD1 rests on TCRdb alone, since no DNA is present to check it. Germline CDR1 and CDR2: KGHSH and LQKENI. CDR3 size: 14 residues.

This clonotype is deemed medium-sized by its frequency. The gene calls are TRBV12-3 or TRBV12-4 and TRBJ2-1; the TCRdb D gene call, TRBD1, has no DNA to confirm it. The CDR3 extends over 12 amino acids. The CDR3 protein is CASNPRGNEQFF.

This clonotype is identified as medium-sized (0.01 to 0.1%) from frequency. The chain recombines TRBV19 with TRBJ2-3; without DNA, the TCRdb call of TRBD2 cannot be checked. The V gene's germline CDR1 is LNHDA and CDR2 SQIVND (reference sequence). The CDR3 consists of 15 residues. The CDR3 sequence: CASSGAGGPIDTQYF.

This chain uses TRBV6-5 with TRBJ2-7; the TRBD1 assignment by TCRdb is unverifiable without DNA. Germline lookup yields CDR1 MNHEY and CDR2 SVGAGI. The CDR3 is 11 residues long. CDR3 region: CASSFPGEQYF.